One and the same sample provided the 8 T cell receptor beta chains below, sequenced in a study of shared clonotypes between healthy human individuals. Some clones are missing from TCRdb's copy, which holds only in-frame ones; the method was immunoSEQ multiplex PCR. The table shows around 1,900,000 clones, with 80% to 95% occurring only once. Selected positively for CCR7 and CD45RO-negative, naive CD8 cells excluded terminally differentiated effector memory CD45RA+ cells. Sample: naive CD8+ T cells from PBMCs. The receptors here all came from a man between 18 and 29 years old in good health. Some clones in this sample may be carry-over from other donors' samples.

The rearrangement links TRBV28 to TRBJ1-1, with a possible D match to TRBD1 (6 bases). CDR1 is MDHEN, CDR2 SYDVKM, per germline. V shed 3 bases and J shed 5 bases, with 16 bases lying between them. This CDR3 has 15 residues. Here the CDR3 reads CASSLSGEGGTEAFF. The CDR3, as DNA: TGTGCCAGCAGTTTGTCAGGGGAAGGGGGGACTGAAGCTTTCTTT.

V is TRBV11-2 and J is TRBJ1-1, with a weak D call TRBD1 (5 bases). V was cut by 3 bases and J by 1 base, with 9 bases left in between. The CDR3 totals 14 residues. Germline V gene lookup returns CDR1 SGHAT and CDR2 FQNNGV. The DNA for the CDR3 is TGTGCCAGCAGCTTTGGGGGATGGAACACTGAAGCTTTCTTT. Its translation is CASSFGGWNTEAFF.

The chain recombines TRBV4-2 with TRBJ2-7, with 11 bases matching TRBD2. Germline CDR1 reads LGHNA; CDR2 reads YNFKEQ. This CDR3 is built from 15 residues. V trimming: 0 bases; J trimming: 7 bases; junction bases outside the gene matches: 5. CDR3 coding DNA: TGTGCCAGCAGCCAAGATTCTAGCGGGAGGCAGGAGCAGTACTTC. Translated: CASSQDSSGRQEQYF.

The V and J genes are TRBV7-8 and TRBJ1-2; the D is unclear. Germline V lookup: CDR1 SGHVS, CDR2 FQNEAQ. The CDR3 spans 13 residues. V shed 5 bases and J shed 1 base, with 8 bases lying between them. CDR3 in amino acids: CASSQSGNYGYTF. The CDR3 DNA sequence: TGTGCCAGCAGCCAAAGCGGTAACTATGGCTACACCTTC.

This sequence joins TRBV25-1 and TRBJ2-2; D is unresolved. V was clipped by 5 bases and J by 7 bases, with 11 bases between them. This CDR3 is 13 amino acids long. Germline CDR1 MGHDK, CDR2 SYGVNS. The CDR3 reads CASSHTEVGELFF. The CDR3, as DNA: TGTGCCAGCAGTCATACAGAGGTCGGGGAGCTGTTTTTT.

In DNA form, the CDR3 reads TGTGCCAGTACGGCGCAGGGGGCGCGAGACGAGCAGTACTTC. This encodes CASTAQGARDEQYF. The J gene is TRBJ2-7, the V gene TRBV27, with TRBD1 matching 8 bases. V was pared by 9 bases and J by 5 bases, with 12 bases of the junction left unmatched. The CDR3 runs 14 residues. Germline-derived CDR1 and CDR2 are MNHEY and SMNVEV (reference sequence).

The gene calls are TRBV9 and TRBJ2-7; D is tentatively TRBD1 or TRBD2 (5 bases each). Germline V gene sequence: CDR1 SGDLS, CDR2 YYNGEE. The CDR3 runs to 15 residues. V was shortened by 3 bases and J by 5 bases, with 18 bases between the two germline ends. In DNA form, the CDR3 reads TGTGCCAGCAGCGGCGGGCAGGGTGTTTCCCACGAGCAGTACTTC. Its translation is CASSGGQGVSHEQYF.

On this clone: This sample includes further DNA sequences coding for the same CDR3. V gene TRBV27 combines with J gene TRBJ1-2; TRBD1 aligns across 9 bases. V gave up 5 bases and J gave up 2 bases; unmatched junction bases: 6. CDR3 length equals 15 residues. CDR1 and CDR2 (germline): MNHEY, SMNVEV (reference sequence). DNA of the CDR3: TGTGCCAGCAGTCCCAGGACAGGGGCGAACTATGGCTACACCTTC. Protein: CASSPRTGANYGYTF.